The next 31 T cell receptor beta chains were all read from a single sample in a study of OX40 agonist ivuxolimab in advanced cancers. The data were produced by immunoSEQ multiplex PCR, yet TCRdb's version contains in-frame clones alone and is incomplete. The table shows about 67,000 clones, with around 83% occurring only once. This material consisted of CD4+ or CD8+ T cells sorted from blood, taken in a trial of the OX40 agonist ivuxolimab. Receptor source: an adult with an advanced solid tumor such as melanoma, head and neck, liver or kidney cancer.

V is TRBV15 and J is TRBJ2-5, with D unresolved. Germline CDR1 reads LNHNV; CDR2 reads YYDKDF (reference sequence). V dropped 0 bases and J dropped 4 bases, with 18 bases sitting between them. The CDR3 has 17 residues. The CDR3 region is CATSRDRYSVTVETQYF. CDR3 nucleotides: TGTGCCACCAGCAGAGATCGTTACAGCGTAACCGTAGAGACCCAGTACTTC.

This CDR3 reads CASSRDRGLRTAGELFF. For the CDR3, the DNA is TGTGCCAGCAGCCGGGACAGGGGTCTTCGCACGGCCGGGGAGCTGTTTTTT. The chain joins TRBV5-5 to TRBJ2-2; 10 positions agree with TRBD1. The J segment lost 6 bases and the V segment lost 4 bases, leaving 12 bases of the junction unmatched. CDR1 SGHKS and CDR2 YYEKEE come from the germline V gene (reference sequence). This CDR3 region has 17 residues.

Written as DNA, the CDR3 is TGCGCCAGCAGCTTTCAAGGCAGCGGGAGACTTAATGAGCAGTTCTTC. Its translation: CASSFQGSGRLNEQFF. The genes are TRBV5-1 and TRBJ2-1; 8 bases line up with TRBD2. CDR1 and CDR2 from the germline V gene are SGHRS and YFSETQ. This CDR3 has 16 residues. Trimming removed 2 bases from V and 7 bases from J; junction bases left unmatched: 11.

The V call is TRBV7-3, the J call TRBJ1-2; D gene ambiguous. This CDR3 contains 14 residues. V lost 5 bases to trimming and J lost 4 bases, with 14 bases between them. The germline V gene encodes CDR1 SGHTA and CDR2 FQGTGA. The CDR3 reads CASSPRAGSYGYTF. The DNA for the CDR3 is TGTGCCAGCAGCCCCCGAGCGGGGAGCTATGGCTACACCTTC.

The chain links TRBV25-1 to TRBJ1-3; possible D gene TRBD1, 5 bases. The germline V gene encodes CDR1 MGHDK and CDR2 SYGVNS. V was cut by 2 bases and J by 1 base, with 9 bases left in between. The CDR3 is 15 amino acids. The CDR3 here is CASSEGARSGNTIYF. The CDR3 DNA reads as TGTGCCAGCAGTGAAGGGGCGCGATCTGGAAACACCATATATTTT.

The gene calls are TRBV9 and TRBJ2-1, with 13 bases lining up with TRBD2. The CDR3 covers 18 residues. V dropped 0 bases and J dropped 5; count of bases not matched to a gene: 8. Germline CDR1 reads SGDLS; CDR2 reads YYNGEE. Here the CDR3 DNA reads TGTGCCAGCAGCGTAGCTACTGGACTAGCGGGGGAGAACAATGAGCAGTTCTTC. Its protein product is CASSVATGLAGENNEQFF.

The CDR3 nucleotides are TGTGCCAGTAGTATAGTGGGGAACCAAGGAACCCAGTACTTC. The encoded protein is CASSIVGNQGTQYF. The chain combines TRBV19 with TRBJ2-5; D remains unclear. The V and J ends lost 1 base and 8 bases respectively, with 14 bases between them. From germline, CDR1 is LNHDA and CDR2 SQIVND (reference sequence). This CDR3 comprises 14 residues.

The rearrangement links TRBV6-5 to TRBJ1-5; D not resolved. Trimming stripped 4 bases from V and 9 bases from J, with 16 bases between. The CDR3 contains 14 residues. Per germline, CDR1 MNHEY and CDR2 SVGAGI. CDR3 amino acids: CASSLRNTARPQHF. The CDR3 DNA reads TGTGCCAGCAGTTTAAGGAACACGGCTCGGCCCCAGCATTTT.

The V and J genes are TRBV7-2 and TRBJ1-5; 7 bases fit TRBD1. CDR3 length equals 16 residues. J was trimmed by 0 bases and V by 5 bases; bases with no gene match: 7. CDR1 and CDR2 from the germline V gene are SGHTA and FQGNSA. The CDR3, as DNA: TGTGCCAGCAGCCCCAATTACAGGGGTAGCAATCAGCCCCAGCATTTT. This translates into CASSPNYRGSNQPQHF.

This sequence joins TRBV30 and TRBJ2-5; D assignment may be TRBD1 or TRBD2 (6 bases each). V was clipped by 0 bases and J by 4 bases, with 18 bases between them. Germline values: CDR1 GTSNPN, CDR2 SVGIG (reference sequence). The CDR3 spans 16 residues. The CDR3 sequence is CAWSVPTGAVRETQYF. The CDR3 coding sequence is TGTGCCTGGAGTGTACCCACGGGGGCGGTTCGAGAGACCCAGTACTTC.

This chain connects TRBV7-9 to TRBJ2-7; 7 bases match TRBD1. The germline CDR1 and CDR2 sequences are SEHNR and FQNEAQ (reference sequence). The junction had 12 bases not matched to a gene; V was cut back by 5 bases and J by 5 bases. This CDR3 contains 15 residues. The CDR3 DNA sequence: TGTGCCAGCAGCCCGACAGGGAACAACTGGAACGAGCAGTACTTC. This codes for CASSPTGNNWNEQYF.

This chain joins TRBV7-2 and TRBJ2-1, with D possibly matching TRBD1 (5 bases). This CDR3 comprises 13 residues. The germline V and J ends were trimmed by 5 bases and 7 bases, with 12 bases remaining between them. Looked up from germline, CDR1 is SGHTA and CDR2 is FQGNSA. The CDR3: CASSARVLNEQFF. CDR3 coding DNA: TGTGCCAGCAGCGCCAGGGTATTAAATGAGCAGTTCTTC.

The chain has TRBV10-3 and TRBJ2-5; D may be TRBD1 or TRBD2 (5 bases each). Germline CDR1 is ENHRY and CDR2 is SYGVKD. V dropped 9 bases and J dropped 3 bases, with 14 bases sitting between them. The CDR3 is 13 amino acids. The CDR3 here is CAIQRDREETQYF. CDR3 bases: TGTGCCATTCAAAGGGACCGCGAAGAGACCCAGTACTTC.

This chain connects TRBV7-2 to TRBJ2-7; either TRBD1 or TRBD2 may fit D (5 bases each). The germline V gene encodes CDR1 SGHTA and CDR2 FQGNSA. Between the trimmed V and J ends, which lost 4 bases and 6 bases, there was a span of 13 bases. The length of the CDR3 is 13 residues. CDR3 amino acids: CASSSSGRSEQYF. The CDR3 coding sequence is TGTGCCAGCAGCTCGTCAGGGAGATCCGAGCAGTACTTC.

The genes are TRBV30 and TRBJ2-7; 8 positions match TRBD1. The CDR3 length is 15 residues. V lost 2 bases, J lost 2 bases, and 8 bases stayed unmatched. Germline V gene sequence: CDR1 GTSNPN, CDR2 SVGIG (reference sequence). CDR3 nucleotides: TGTGCCTGGAGTCGCCCGACAGGGGCCACCTACGAGCAGTACTTC. Protein product: CAWSRPTGATYEQYF.

The count of this clone is one. V and J are TRBV10-3 and TRBJ2-7, with no clear D. In germline, CDR1 is ENHRY, CDR2 SYGVKD. Trimming removed 10 bases from V and 6 bases from J, with 13 bases in between. This CDR3 spans 11 amino acids. The CDR3 nucleotides are TGTGCCACCTCTGGGCCCCCCGAGCAGTACTTC. Amino acid sequence: CATSGPPEQYF.

The genes are TRBV10-1 and TRBJ2-1, with 9 nucleotides matching TRBD2. V lost 3 bases to trimming and J lost 8 bases; unmatched junction nucleotides: 8. The CDR3 totals 15 residues. Germline V gene sequence: CDR1 WNHNN, CDR2 SYGVQD (reference sequence). Here the CDR3 reads CASSEGGRAGDEQFF. In DNA, the CDR3 is TGCGCCAGCAGTGAAGGCGGGAGGGCCGGGGATGAGCAGTTCTTC.

J is TRBJ2-1 and V is TRBV7-3; the D is unclear. CDR1 is SGHTA, CDR2 FQGTGA, per germline. V was clipped by 4 bases and J by 3 bases, with 7 bases between them. This CDR3 region has 13 residues. The CDR3 bases are TGTGCCAGCAGCTCTGAAAACTACAATGAGCAGTTCTTC. It yields the protein CASSSENYNEQFF.

The CDR3 spells CASSQEGTKLEAFF. The CDR3, as DNA: TGTGCCAGCAGCCAAGAAGGGACAAAGCTTGAAGCTTTCTTT. The rearrangement uses TRBV4-2 and TRBJ1-1; a weak D match, TRBD1 (6 bases). Per the germline V gene, CDR1 is LGHNA and CDR2 is YNFKEQ. The ends were cut back, 0 bases at V and 7 bases at J, with 12 bases in the middle. This CDR3 spans 14 amino acids.

The chain joins TRBV7-2 to TRBJ1-4; 8 bases are shared with TRBD1. Germline-derived CDR1 and CDR2 are SGHTA and FQGNSA. Unmatched junction bases numbered 4, after V lost 3 bases and J lost 7 bases. The CDR3 sequence is 14 residues long. The CDR3 reads CASSFRGRGEKLFF. DNA for the CDR3: TGTGCCAGCAGCTTCAGGGGGCGGGGTGAAAAACTGTTTTTT.

This sequence joins TRBV5-8 and TRBJ2-5, with 12 bases fitting TRBD1. This CDR3 has 15 amino acids. Germline CDR1 SGHTS, CDR2 YDEGEE. Trimming cost V 5 bases and J 4 bases; bases outside gene matches: 6. The CDR3 region is CASSPGTGGPETQYF. CDR3 nucleotide sequence: TGTGCCAGCAGTCCCGGGACAGGGGGCCCAGAGACCCAGTACTTC.

The chain is built from TRBV27 and TRBJ1-1, with D unclear. V lost 4 bases and J lost 10, with 10 bases in between. Germline V gene data show CDR1 as MNHEY and CDR2 as SMNVEV (reference sequence). The CDR3 is 11 residues long. This CDR3 reads CASSSRTRAFF. Here the CDR3 DNA reads TGTGCCAGCAGTTCACGTACGCGAGCTTTCTTT.

This chain joins TRBV28 and TRBJ1-5; 8 bases are shared with TRBD1. Per germline, CDR1 MDHEN and CDR2 SYDVKM. Unmatched junction bases numbered 8, after V lost 6 bases and J lost 1 base. This CDR3 comprises 16 residues. The CDR3 here is CASSSGTGWSNQPQHF. The CDR3 bases are TGTGCCAGCAGCTCGGGGACAGGTTGGAGCAATCAGCCCCAGCATTTT.

The chain employs TRBV23-1 and TRBJ1-5; D is unclear. TRBV23-1 is treated as an ORF (open reading frame) with a function not yet certain. The CDR3 totals 16 residues. Trimming stripped 0 bases from V and 7 bases from J, with 16 bases between. CDR3 loop: CASSQSNGSPRQPQHF. The DNA of the CDR3 is TGCGCCAGCAGTCAATCTAACGGCAGCCCCCGGCAGCCCCAGCATTTT.

This sequence joins TRBV9 and TRBJ2-7; 7 nucleotides agree with TRBD1. With 3 bases clipped from V and 6 bases from J, the junction kept 9 bases outside the gene matches. CDR3 length: 14 residues. Germline CDR1 reads SGDLS; CDR2 reads YYNGEE. The CDR3 nucleotides are TGTGCCAGCAGCGAGGGACAGTATGGGTCCGAGCAGTACTTC. Translation: CASSEGQYGSEQYF.

The rearrangement links TRBV14 to TRBJ2-7; maybe TRBD1 (6 bases). The V and J ends lost 1 base and 2 bases respectively, with 21 bases between them. Germline loops: CDR1 SGHDN, CDR2 FVKESK. The CDR3 sequence is 18 residues long. The chain's CDR3 is CASSQVQGLGTPAYEQYF. The CDR3, as DNA: TGTGCCAGCAGCCAAGTACAGGGCCTAGGTACTCCGGCCTACGAGCAGTACTTC.

The J gene is TRBJ2-5, the V gene TRBV11-3; TRBD1 aligns across 10 bases. The germline V gene encodes CDR1 SGHNT and CDR2 YENEEA. This CDR3 spans 15 amino acids. V gave up 5 bases and J gave up 5 bases; unmatched junction bases: 8. CDR3 protein: CASSPDRGNGETQYF. In DNA, the CDR3 is TGTGCCAGCAGCCCGGACAGGGGGAATGGGGAGACCCAGTACTTC.

V is TRBV19 and J is TRBJ2-2; perhaps D is TRBD1 or TRBD2 (5 bases each). This CDR3 contains 12 residues. V was pared by 11 bases and J by 7 bases, with 14 bases between. Germline V gene sequence: CDR1 LNHDA, CDR2 SQIVND (reference sequence). The CDR3 region has the DNA TGTGCCGGGAGTGACAGACGCGGGGAGCTGTTTTTT. It codes for CAGSDRRGELFF. Full variable domain (outside the CDR3, taken from reference TRBV19 and TRBJ2-2): DGGITQSPKYLFRKEGQNVTLSCEQNLNHDAMYWYRQDPGQGLRLIYYSQIVNDFQKGDIAEGYSVSREKKESFPLTVTSAQKNPTAFYLCAGSDRRGELFFGEGSRLTVL.

The rearrangement uses TRBV28 and TRBJ2-1, with D perhaps TRBD2 (6 bases). The CDR3 runs to 13 residues. CDR1 and CDR2 from the germline V gene are MDHEN and SYDVKM. V was cut by 4 bases and J by 3 bases, with 7 bases left in between. The CDR3 region has the DNA TGTGCCAGCAGTTCGGGGGTCTACAATGAGCAGTTCTTC. Translation gives CASSSGVYNEQFF. The full variable domain, completed using reference TRBV28 and TRBJ2-1, is DVKVTQSSRYLVKRTGEKVFLECVQDMDHENMFWYRQDPGLGLRLIYFSYDVKMKEKGDIPEGYSVSREKKERFSLILESASTNQTSMYLCASSSGVYNEQFFGPGTRLTVL.

This clone was counted between two and nine times. The rearrangement links TRBV16 to TRBJ2-3, with a weak D call TRBD2 (5 bases). CDR1 and CDR2 (germline): KGHSY, FQNENV. The CDR3 is 14 amino acids. Between the trimmed V and J ends, which lost 1 base and 10 bases, there was a span of 15 bases. The CDR3 spells CASSQWTVTSAQYF. The CDR3 DNA sequence: TGTGCCAGCAGCCAATGGACCGTTACTAGTGCGCAGTATTTT.

V is TRBV10-1 and J is TRBJ2-7; 8 bases line up with TRBD1. Germline V gives CDR1 WNHNN, CDR2 SYGVQD (reference sequence). The V segment lost 0 bases and the J segment 6 bases; nucleotides outside the gene matches: 7. CDR3 length: 15 amino acids. The CDR3 DNA follows: TGCGCCAGCAGTGAGTCGAAGGACAGGGTTTTCGAGCAGTACTTC. Protein sequence: CASSESKDRVFEQYF.